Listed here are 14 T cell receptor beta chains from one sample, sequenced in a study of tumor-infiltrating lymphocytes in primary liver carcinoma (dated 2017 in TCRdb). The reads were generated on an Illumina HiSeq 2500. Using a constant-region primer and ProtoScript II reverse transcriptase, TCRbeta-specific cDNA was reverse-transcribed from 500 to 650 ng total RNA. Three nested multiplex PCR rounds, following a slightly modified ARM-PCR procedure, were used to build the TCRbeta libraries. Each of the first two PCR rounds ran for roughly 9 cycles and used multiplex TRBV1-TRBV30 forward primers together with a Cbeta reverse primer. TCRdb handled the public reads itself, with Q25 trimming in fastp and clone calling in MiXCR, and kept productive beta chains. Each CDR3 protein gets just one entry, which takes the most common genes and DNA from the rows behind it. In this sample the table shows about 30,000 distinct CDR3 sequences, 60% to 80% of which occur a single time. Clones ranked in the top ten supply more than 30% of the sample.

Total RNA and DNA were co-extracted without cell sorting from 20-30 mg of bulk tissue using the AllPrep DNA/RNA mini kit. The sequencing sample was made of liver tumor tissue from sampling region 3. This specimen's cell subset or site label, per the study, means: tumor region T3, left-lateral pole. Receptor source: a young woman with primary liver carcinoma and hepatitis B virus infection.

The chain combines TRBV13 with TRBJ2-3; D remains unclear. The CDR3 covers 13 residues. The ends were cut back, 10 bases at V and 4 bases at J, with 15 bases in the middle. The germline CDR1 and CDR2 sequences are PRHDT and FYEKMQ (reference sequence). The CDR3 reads CANNLEDADTQYF. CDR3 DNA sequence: TGTGCCAACAACTTAGAAGACGCAGATACGCAGTATTTT. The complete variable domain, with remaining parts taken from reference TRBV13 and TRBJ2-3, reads AAGVIQSPRHLIKEKRETATLKCYPIPRHDTVYWYQQGPGQDPQFLISFYEKMQSDKGSIPDRFSAQQFSDYHSELNMSSLELGDSALYFCANNLEDADTQYFGPGTRLTVL.

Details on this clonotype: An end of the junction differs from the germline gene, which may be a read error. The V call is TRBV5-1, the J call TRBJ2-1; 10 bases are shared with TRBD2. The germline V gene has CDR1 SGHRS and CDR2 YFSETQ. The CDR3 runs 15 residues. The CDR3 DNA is TGCGCCAGCAGTTTGACGGGACTAGCGAGAGTTGAGCAGATCTTC. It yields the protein CASSLTGLARVEQIF.

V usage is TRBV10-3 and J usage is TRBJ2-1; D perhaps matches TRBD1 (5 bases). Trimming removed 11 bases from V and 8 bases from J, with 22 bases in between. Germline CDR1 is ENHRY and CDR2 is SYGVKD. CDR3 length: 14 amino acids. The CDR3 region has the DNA TGTGCCTTCAATCCCAGGGCGACCCGGGATGAGCAGTTCTTC. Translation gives CAFNPRATRDEQFF.

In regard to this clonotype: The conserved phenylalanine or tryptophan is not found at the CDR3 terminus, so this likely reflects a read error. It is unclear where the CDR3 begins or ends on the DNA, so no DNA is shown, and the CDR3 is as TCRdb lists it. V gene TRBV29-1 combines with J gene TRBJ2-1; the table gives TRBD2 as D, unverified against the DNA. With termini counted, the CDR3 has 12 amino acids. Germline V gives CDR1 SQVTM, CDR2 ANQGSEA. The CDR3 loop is CSALREYNGRFL.

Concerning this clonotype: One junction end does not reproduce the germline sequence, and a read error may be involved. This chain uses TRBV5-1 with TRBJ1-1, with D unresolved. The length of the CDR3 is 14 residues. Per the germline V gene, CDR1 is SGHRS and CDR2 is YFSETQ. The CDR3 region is CTSSLTDGDTEAFF. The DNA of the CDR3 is TGCACCAGCAGCTTGACCGACGGGGACACTGAAGCTTTCTTT.

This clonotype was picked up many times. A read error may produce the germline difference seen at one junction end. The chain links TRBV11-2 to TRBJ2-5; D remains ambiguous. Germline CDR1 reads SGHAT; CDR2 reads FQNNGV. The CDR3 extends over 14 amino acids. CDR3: CASSLGRKQETRYF. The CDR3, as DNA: TGTGCCAGCAGCTTAGGTCGGAAACAAGAGACCCGGTACTTC.

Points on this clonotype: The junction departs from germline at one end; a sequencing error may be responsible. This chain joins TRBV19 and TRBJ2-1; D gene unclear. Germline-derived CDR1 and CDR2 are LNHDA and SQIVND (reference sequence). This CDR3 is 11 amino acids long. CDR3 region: CPSSGRHEQFF. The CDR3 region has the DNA TGTCCCAGTAGTGGGCGTCATGAGCAGTTCTTC.

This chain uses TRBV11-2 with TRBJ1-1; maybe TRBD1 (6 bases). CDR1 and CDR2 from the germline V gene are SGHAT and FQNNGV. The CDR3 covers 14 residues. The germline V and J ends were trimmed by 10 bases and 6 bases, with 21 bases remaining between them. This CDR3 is CANIYTGRRAEAFF. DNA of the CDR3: TGTGCCAACATATATACAGGGAGGAGGGCTGAAGCTTTCTTT.

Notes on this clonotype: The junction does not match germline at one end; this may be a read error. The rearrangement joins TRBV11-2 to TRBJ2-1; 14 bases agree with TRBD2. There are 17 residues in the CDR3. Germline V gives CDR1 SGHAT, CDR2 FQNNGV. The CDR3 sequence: CASSRRLAGGPGDKQFF. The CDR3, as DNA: TGTGCCAGCAGCAGGAGACTAGCGGGAGGGCCGGGTGATAAGCAATTCTTC.

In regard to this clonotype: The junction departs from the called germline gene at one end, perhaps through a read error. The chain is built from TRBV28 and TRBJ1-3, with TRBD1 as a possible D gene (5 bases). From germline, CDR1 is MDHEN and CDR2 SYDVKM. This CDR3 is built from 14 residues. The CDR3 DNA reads TGTGCCAGTAGAACAGGCGACTCTGGAAAGACCAGATATTTT. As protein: CASRTGDSGKTRYF.

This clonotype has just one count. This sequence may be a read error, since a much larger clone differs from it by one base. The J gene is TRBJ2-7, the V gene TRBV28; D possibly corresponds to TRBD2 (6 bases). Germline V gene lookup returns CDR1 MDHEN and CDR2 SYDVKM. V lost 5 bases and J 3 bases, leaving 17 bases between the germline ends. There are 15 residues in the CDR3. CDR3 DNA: TGTGCCAGCAGTCCGAATAGCGGCCCCATCTACGAGCAGTACTTC. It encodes CASSPNSGPIYEQYF.

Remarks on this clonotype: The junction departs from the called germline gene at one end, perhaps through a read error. The CDR3 loop is CASSVITVSGNTIYF. The DNA of the CDR3 is TGTGCTAGCAGCGTAATTACAGTTTCGGGAAACACCATATATTTT. The rearrangement joins TRBV11-3 to TRBJ1-3; no clear D. This CDR3 has 15 residues. Germline V gives CDR1 SGHNT, CDR2 YENEEA.

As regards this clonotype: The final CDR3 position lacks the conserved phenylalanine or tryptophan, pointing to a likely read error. The CDR3 protein is CANSLDVSNSLLHL. CDR3 nucleotides: TGTGCCAACAGCTTGGACGTCAGTAATTCACTCCTCCACCTT. The V gene is TRBV5-5, the J gene TRBJ1-6, with D uncertain. The CDR3 totals 14 residues. CDR1 is SGHKS, CDR2 YYEKEE, per germline (reference sequence).

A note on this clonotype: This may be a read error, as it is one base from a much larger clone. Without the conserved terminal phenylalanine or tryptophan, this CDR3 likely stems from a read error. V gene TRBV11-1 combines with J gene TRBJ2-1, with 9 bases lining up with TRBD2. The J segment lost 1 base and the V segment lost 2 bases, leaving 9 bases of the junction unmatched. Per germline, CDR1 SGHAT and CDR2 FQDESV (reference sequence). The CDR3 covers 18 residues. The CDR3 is CASSLYRSAGGSYNEQFL. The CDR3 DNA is TGTGCCAGCAGCTTATACCGCTCCGCGGGAGGGTCCTACAATGAGCAGTTCCTC.